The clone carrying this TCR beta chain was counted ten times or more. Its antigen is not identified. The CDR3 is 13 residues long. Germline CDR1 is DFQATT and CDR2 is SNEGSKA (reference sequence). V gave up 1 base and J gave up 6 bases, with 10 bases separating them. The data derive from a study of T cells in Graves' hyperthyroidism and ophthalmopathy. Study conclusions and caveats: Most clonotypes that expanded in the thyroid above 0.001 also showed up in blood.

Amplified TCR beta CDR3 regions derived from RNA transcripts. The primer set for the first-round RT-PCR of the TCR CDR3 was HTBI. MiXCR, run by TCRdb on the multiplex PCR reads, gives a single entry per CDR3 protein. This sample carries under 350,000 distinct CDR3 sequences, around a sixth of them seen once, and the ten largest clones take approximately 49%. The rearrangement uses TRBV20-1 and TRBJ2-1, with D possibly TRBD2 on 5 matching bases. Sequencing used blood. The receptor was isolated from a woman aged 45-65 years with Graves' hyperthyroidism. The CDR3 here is CSARATRTNEQFF. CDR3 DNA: TGCAGTGCTAGAGCCACTAGGACCAATGAGCAGTTCTTC.